Listed below are T cell receptor beta chains from one sample, sequenced in a study of OX40 agonist ivuxolimab in advanced cancers. Some clones are missing from TCRdb's copy, which holds only in-frame ones; the method was immunoSEQ multiplex PCR. The sample holds approximately 90,000 clones, approximately 85% seen once. This specimen was CD4+ or CD8+ T cells sorted from blood, taken in a trial of the OX40 agonist ivuxolimab. The receptor set was obtained from an adult with an advanced solid tumor such as melanoma, head and neck, liver or kidney cancer. Both conserved end residues are part of each CDR3. The D gene is left open where the match is weak. Clone size appears in some rows only: once, few, many, or a class for an expanded clone.

V gene	D gene	J gene	clone size	CDR3 DNA	CDR3 protein
TRBV11-2	.	TRBJ1-6	.	TGTGCCAGCAGCTTAGGGGGCTCACCCCTCCACTTT	CASSLGGSPLHF
TRBV30	.	TRBJ1-3	.	TGTGCCTGGAAACAGGGCGCTGGAAACACCATATATTTT	CAWKQGAGNTIYF
TRBV11-3	.	TRBJ2-2	.	TGTGCCAGCAGCTCATGGACGACGAACACCGGGGAGCTGTTTTTT	CASSSWTTNTGELFF
TRBV6-1	.	TRBJ2-7	.	TGTGCCAGCAGTGAAGTTAGAGGGGCCGAGCAGTACTTC	CASSEVRGAEQYF
TRBV6-1	.	TRBJ1-5	.	TGTGCCAGCAGTGAAGTGTATCAGCCCCAGCATTTT	CASSEVYQPQHF
TRBV10-3	TRBD2	TRBJ2-1	.	TGTGCCATCAGTGAGCCTCGATGGGGTGAGCGGGAGCTTCAAAATGAGCAGTTCTTC	CAISEPRWGERELQNEQFF
TRBV27	TRBD1	TRBJ2-7	.	TGTGCCAGCGGGACAGGAATCCCTCTCGAGCAGTACTTC	CASGTGIPLEQYF
TRBV6-6	.	TRBJ2-3	.	TGTGCCAGCAGTGTCACAGATACGCAGTATTTT	CASSVTDTQYF
TRBV12-5	.	TRBJ2-7	once	TGTGCTAGTGGGGGCGTGCAGGGCGAGCAGTACTTC	CASGGVQGEQYF
TRBV5-6	.	TRBJ1-2	.	TGTGCCAGCAGCTTACGGGATGTTGGTATCGGTGGCTACACCTTC	CASSLRDVGIGGYTF
TRBV6-5	.	TRBJ1-1	.	TGTGCCAGCAGCTTAACAGTGAACACTGAAGCTTTCTTT	CASSLTVNTEAFF
TRBV28	.	TRBJ2-5	.	TGTGCCAGCAGTTCACGGCAGGTATTAGAGACCCAGTACTTC	CASSSRQVLETQYF
TRBV5-1	.	TRBJ2-3	.	TGCGCCAGCAGGGTTGATGGATATACGCAGTATTTT	CASRVDGYTQYF
TRBV28	TRBD2	TRBJ2-7	.	TGTGCCAGCAGTGGGACTAGATCCTACGAGCAGTACTTC	CASSGTRSYEQYF
TRBV21-1	.	TRBJ2-5	.	TGTGCCAGCAGACCCGGGACAGGGATCGAGACCCAGTACTTC	CASRPGTGIETQYF
TRBV27	TRBD2	TRBJ2-2	.	TGTGCCAGCAGTATTAGCGGGTGGGGCCGGGAGCTGTTTTTT	CASSISGWGRELFF
TRBV7-9	.	TRBJ2-3	.	TGTGCCAGCCTCGATCCCCAGGGTACGACAGATACGCAGTATTTT	CASLDPQGTTDTQYF
TRBV15	TRBD1	TRBJ1-3	.	TGTGCCACCAGCAGCTCCGTCCCGGGACAGGGGGAGTTTGGAAACACCATATATTTT	CATSSSVPGQGEFGNTIYF
TRBV5-1	.	TRBJ1-1	.	TGCGCCAGCAGCTCCTCAGGGGAGAACACTGAAGCTTTCTTT	CASSSSGENTEAFF
TRBV11-3	.	TRBJ1-1	.	TGTGCCAGCAGCTTTCCTAGGACTGAAGCTTTCTTT	CASSFPRTEAFF
TRBV7-2	TRBD1	TRBJ1-1	.	TGTGCCAGCAGCAGAGTCCCGGGACAGGGTTCCACTGAAGCTTTCTTT	CASSRVPGQGSTEAFF
TRBV27	.	TRBJ1-4	once	TGTGCCAGCAGTTCGAACTATAGAAATGAAAAACTGTTTTTT	CASSSNYRNEKLFF
TRBV4-1	.	TRBJ2-7	.	TGCGCCAGCAGCCAAGATCCTGGGGGCTTCTCCTACGAGCAGTACTTC	CASSQDPGGFSYEQYF
TRBV7-9	.	TRBJ1-2	.	TGTGCCAGCAGCCCCGGTCAGGGATTAAGTTATGGCTACACCTTC	CASSPGQGLSYGYTF
TRBV19	.	TRBJ1-5	.	TGTGCCAGTAGTAACAGGAATAGCAATCAGCCCCAGCATTTT	CASSNRNSNQPQHF
TRBV9	.	TRBJ2-5	.	TGTGCCAGCAGCGGCCGGGACGATGAGACCCAGTACTTC	CASSGRDDETQYF
TRBV7-6	TRBD2	TRBJ2-7	.	TGTGCCAGCAGCAAACTAGCGGGGGGCTACGAGCAGTACTTC	CASSKLAGGYEQYF
TRBV7-3	.	TRBJ2-3	.	TGTGCCAGCAGCTTAGCACCGTTCACAGATACGCAGTATTTT	CASSLAPFTDTQYF
TRBV2	.	TRBJ1-1	.	TGTGCCAGCAGTGTTCTCCCGGGGACTGAAGCTTTCTTT	CASSVLPGTEAFF
TRBV27	.	TRBJ2-7	.	TGTGCCAGCAGTTCCGGGCCACAACCCGACGAGCAGTACTTC	CASSSGPQPDEQYF
TRBV11-2	.	TRBJ2-1	.	TGTGCCAGCAGCTTGGCAGGGGAGTTGTTCTTC	CASSLAGELFF
TRBV13	.	TRBJ2-3	.	TGTGCCAGCAGCTCCTCAGATACGCAGTATTTT	CASSSSDTQYF
TRBV5-4	.	TRBJ1-1	once	TGTGCCAGCAGCCGGGATATGGGTATCCCCACGGCGACCACTGAAGCTTTCTTT	CASSRDMGIPTATTEAFF
TRBV7-2	TRBD2	TRBJ2-7	.	TGTGCCAGCAGCTTAGAGGGCGGGAGCTCCTACGAGCAGTACTTC	CASSLEGGSSYEQYF
TRBV14	TRBD1	TRBJ2-1	once	TGTGCCAGCAGCCTCCGACAGGGGTGGGATGAGCAGTTCTTC	CASSLRQGWDEQFF
TRBV11-2	.	TRBJ2-1	.	TGTGCCAGCAGCTTAGGGTATGAGTACAATGAGCAGTTCTTC	CASSLGYEYNEQFF
TRBV10-3	TRBD2	TRBJ2-1	.	TGTGCCATCAGTGAGACTAGCGGGAGGGCCACCCAGCAGTTCTTC	CAISETSGRATQQFF
TRBV10-3	.	TRBJ2-1	.	TGTGCCATGTCTTTTAGTCACTCCTACAATGAGCAGTTCTTC	CAMSFSHSYNEQFF
TRBV4-3	.	TRBJ2-3	.	TGCGCCAGCAGCCAGTCCCTCGGGGCAGATACGCAGTATTTT	CASSQSLGADTQYF
TRBV2	.	TRBJ1-5	many	TGTGCCAGCAGTGGGGAGAGAGGGCAGCCCCAGCATTTT	CASSGERGQPQHF
TRBV6-4	TRBD1	TRBJ2-7	.	TGTGCCAGCATAGGACAGGTCACCTACGAGCAGTACTTC	CASIGQVTYEQYF
TRBV7-8	TRBD2	TRBJ2-1	.	TGTGCCAGCAGCCTACTAGCGGGATGGGTCTATGAGCAGTTCTTC	CASSLLAGWVYEQFF
TRBV11-3	.	TRBJ2-1	.	TGTGCCAGCAGCTTCAGGTCCCTCAATGAGCAGTTCTTC	CASSFRSLNEQFF
TRBV6-5	TRBD2	TRBJ2-1	.	TGTGCCAGCAGACGACTAGCGGGAGGACATGAGCAGTTCTTC	CASRRLAGGHEQFF
TRBV7-6	TRBD2	TRBJ2-5	.	TGTGCCAGCAGCTTAGCGAAGTCTAGCGGGTATTTGGAGACCCAGTACTTC	CASSLAKSSGYLETQYF
TRBV28	TRBD1	TRBJ2-1	.	TGTGCCAGCAATACCCCAACAAAAGCCCCCCACCGGGACAGGTTCGACAATGAGCAGTTCTTC	CASNTPTKAPHRDRFDNEQFF
TRBV10-3	.	TRBJ1-1	.	TGTGCCATCAGGAACAGGGACATGAACACTGAAGCTTTCTTT	CAIRNRDMNTEAFF
TRBV28	.	TRBJ2-7	.	TGTGCCAGCACCCCACCGGACGGACGCTACGAGCAGTACTTC	CASTPPDGRYEQYF
TRBV11-3	.	TRBJ2-2	.	TGTGCCAGCAGCTTATCGGGAGTCGGGGAGCTGTTTTTT	CASSLSGVGELFF
TRBV7-6	TRBD1	TRBJ2-1	.	TGTGCCAGCAGCGGGGGGGACAGGGTCTACAATGAGCAGTTCTTC	CASSGGDRVYNEQFF
TRBV4-1	.	TRBJ2-3	.	TGCGCCAGCAGCCTATGGGTGGACGCGACAGATACGCAGTATTTT	CASSLWVDATDTQYF
TRBV18	TRBD1	TRBJ2-5	.	TGTGCCAGCTCAGACAGGGCCTGGAACGTACAAGAGACCCAGTACTTC	CASSDRAWNVQETQYF
TRBV2	TRBD2	TRBJ2-3	.	TGTGCCAGCAAACGGGAGGGCGAGGCAGATACGCAGTATTTT	CASKREGEADTQYF
TRBV7-9	.	TRBJ1-5	.	TGTGCCAGCAGCTTAACCTTGGGGCAGCCCCAGCATTTT	CASSLTLGQPQHF
TRBV7-9	TRBD2	TRBJ2-2	.	TGTGCCAGCAGCCCCCCATTAGCGGGAGTCGTTGACACCGGGGAGCTGTTTTTT	CASSPPLAGVVDTGELFF
TRBV7-2	TRBD2	TRBJ2-1	.	TGTGCCAGCAGCTCCGGACTAGCGGGAGGCCCCGGGTACAATGAGCAGTTCTTC	CASSSGLAGGPGYNEQFF